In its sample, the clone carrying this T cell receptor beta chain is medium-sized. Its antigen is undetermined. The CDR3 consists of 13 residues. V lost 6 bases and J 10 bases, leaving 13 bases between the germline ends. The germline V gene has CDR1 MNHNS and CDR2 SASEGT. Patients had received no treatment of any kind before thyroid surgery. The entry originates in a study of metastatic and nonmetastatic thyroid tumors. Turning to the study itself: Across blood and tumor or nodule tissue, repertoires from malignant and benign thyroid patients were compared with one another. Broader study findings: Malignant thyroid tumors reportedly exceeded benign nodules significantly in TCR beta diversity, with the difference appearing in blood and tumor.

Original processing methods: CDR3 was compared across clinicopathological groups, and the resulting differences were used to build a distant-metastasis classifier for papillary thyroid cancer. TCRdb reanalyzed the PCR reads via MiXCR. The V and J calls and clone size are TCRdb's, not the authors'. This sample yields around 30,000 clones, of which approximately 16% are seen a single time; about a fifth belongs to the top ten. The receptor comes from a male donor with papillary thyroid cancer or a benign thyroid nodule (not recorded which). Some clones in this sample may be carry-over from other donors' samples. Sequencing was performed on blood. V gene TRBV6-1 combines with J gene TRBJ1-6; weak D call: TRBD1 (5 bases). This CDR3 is CASRRVGESPLHF. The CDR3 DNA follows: TGTGCCAGCAGGAGGGTGGGGGAATCACCCCTCCACTTT.